One sample yielded the 13 T cell receptor beta chains listed below, sequenced in a study of cytomegalovirus exposure and HLA in healthy donors. 60 Vbeta and 13 Jbeta primers were used in PCR. Data came from immunoSEQ multiplex PCR; TCRdb stores just in-frame clones and leaves some out. Its table records about 140,000 clones. The material sequenced was PBMCs. These receptors all stem from a man aged 35 to 55 in good health and CMV-seronegative.

This chain joins TRBV5-4 and TRBJ2-7; tentative D call: TRBD1 (6 bases). The CDR3 runs 14 residues. Trimming left V 5 bases short and J 0 bases short, with 12 bases between. Germline V CDR1 and CDR2: SGHNT, YYREEE (reference sequence). In nucleotides, the CDR3 is TGTGCCAGCAGTCATGACAGGAGCTCCTACGAGCAGTACTTC. This sequence encodes CASSHDRSSYEQYF.

On this clone: At one end the junction does not follow the germline gene, possibly because of a read error. The chain is built from TRBV13 and TRBJ2-2; 11 nucleotides agree with TRBD2. The germline CDR1 and CDR2 sequences are PRHDT and FYEKMQ (reference sequence). The CDR3 contains 15 residues. This chain's CDR3 is CASSSGLAGHRGAVF. The CDR3 bases are TGTGCCAGCAGCTCTGGACTAGCGGGCCACCGGGGAGCTGTTTTT. The full variable domain, its missing parts supplied by reference TRBV13 and TRBJ2-2, is AAGVIQSPRHLIKEKRETATLKCYPIPRHDTVYWYQQGPGQDPQFLISFYEKMQSDKGSIPDRFSAQQFSDYHSELNMSSLELGDSALYFCASSSGLAGHRGAVFGEGSRLTVL.

The rearrangement uses TRBV7-2 and TRBJ1-2; tentatively, D is TRBD1 (5 bases). CDR3 length: 12 amino acids. Trimming removed 5 bases from V and 4 bases from J, with 8 bases in between. Germline CDR1 and CDR2: SGHTA and FQGNSA. DNA for the CDR3: TGTGCCAGCAGCGCAGACAGCTATGGCTACACCTTC. This encodes CASSADSYGYTF. Combining the CDR3 with reference TRBV7-2 and TRBJ1-2 gives the whole variable domain GAGVSQSPSNKVTEKGKDVELRCDPISGHTALYWYRQSLGQGLEFLIYFQGNSAPDKSGLPSDRFSAERTGGSVSTLTIQRTQQEDSAVYLCASSADSYGYTFGSGTRLTVV.

J is TRBJ2-7 and V is TRBV14, with 12 bases identical to TRBD2. Germline-derived CDR1 and CDR2 are SGHDN and FVKESK. The CDR3 totals 15 residues. After removal of 4 bases from V and 3 bases from J, the junction contained 4 bases not matched to a gene. CDR3 nucleotide sequence: TGTGCCAGCAGCCGACGACTAGCGGGGGTCTACGAGCAGTACTTC. This translates into CASSRRLAGVYEQYF.

The genes are TRBV5-8 and TRBJ1-4; the D gene is possibly TRBD1 (5 bases). CDR1 is SGHTS, CDR2 YDEGEE, per germline. Deletions cut 2 bases from V and 7 bases from J, with 12 bases between. The CDR3 length is 14 residues. The CDR3 protein is CASSLGGTLEKLFF. In nucleotides, the CDR3 is TGTGCCAGCAGCTTAGGTGGGACTCTTGAAAAACTGTTTTTT.

This chain connects TRBV16 to TRBJ1-2; 9 bases are a match to TRBD1. Per the germline V gene, CDR1 is KGHSY and CDR2 is FQNENV. The CDR3 spans 15 residues. Unmatched junction bases numbered 5, after V lost 2 bases and J lost 4 bases. The CDR3 DNA sequence: TGTGCCAGCAGCCAAGAGGCGGGACAGGGCTATGGCTACACCTTC. Translating it yields CASSQEAGQGYGYTF.

The CDR3 DNA sequence: TGCGCCAGCAGCTTGACCGGACAGGGGGCTAACATTCAGTACTTC. As protein: CASSLTGQGANIQYF. The rearrangement links TRBV5-1 to TRBJ2-4; 11 nucleotides line up with TRBD1. The J segment lost 7 bases and the V segment lost 1 base, leaving 4 bases of the junction unmatched. Per the germline V gene, CDR1 is SGHRS and CDR2 is YFSETQ. This CDR3 is 15 amino acids long.

The chain carries TRBV19 and TRBJ1-5, with D unresolved. This CDR3 region has 15 residues. In germline, CDR1 is LNHDA, CDR2 SQIVND (reference sequence). Deletions cut 2 bases from V and 0 bases from J, with 8 bases between. The chain's CDR3 is CASSITPYSNQPQHF. The CDR3 DNA is TGTGCCAGTAGTATAACCCCCTATAGCAATCAGCCCCAGCATTTT.

This chain uses TRBV29-1 with TRBJ2-7; TRBD1 might be the D (6 bases). Germline V CDR1 and CDR2: SQVTM, ANQGSEA. The CDR3 contains 14 residues. Trimming shortened V by 2 bases and J by 2 bases, and 13 bases separated the two germline ends. CDR3 amino acids: CSVESGTNTYEQYF. The CDR3 DNA is TGCAGCGTTGAATCCGGGACAAACACCTACGAGCAGTACTTC.

The J gene is TRBJ2-5, the V gene TRBV2, with D possibly matching TRBD1 (6 bases). Germline CDR1 reads SNHLY; CDR2 reads FYNNEI. This CDR3 has 13 amino acids. V shed 4 bases and J shed 5 bases, with 11 bases lying between them. CDR3 coding DNA: TGTGCCAGCAGTGCACTGGGGGCCGAGACCCAGTACTTC. It translates to CASSALGAETQYF. Full variable domain (missing parts from reference TRBV2 and TRBJ2-5): EPEVTQTPSHQVTQMGQEVILRCVPISNHLYFYWYRQILGQKVEFLVSFYNNEISEKSEIFDDQFSVERPDGSNFTLKIRSTKLEDSAMYFCASSALGAETQYFGPGTRLLVL.

The genes are TRBV6-5 and TRBJ1-2; 11 positions match TRBD1. CDR3 length: 13 residues. Germline values: CDR1 MNHEY, CDR2 SVGAGI. Unmatched junction bases numbered 3, after V lost 6 bases and J lost 6 bases. CDR3 sequence reads: CASRWTGGDGYTF. The CDR3 DNA reads TGTGCCAGCAGGTGGACAGGGGGCGATGGCTACACCTTC.

V usage is TRBV6-5 and J usage is TRBJ2-7; 12 positions agree with TRBD1. CDR1 and CDR2 (germline): MNHEY, SVGAGI. The CDR3 extends over 15 amino acids. V lost 7 bases and J lost 4; bases outside the gene matches: 8. CDR3: CASTGGTGGLYEQYF. The CDR3 DNA reads TGTGCCAGCACTGGCGGGACAGGGGGCCTTTACGAGCAGTACTTC.

This chain uses TRBV7-8 with TRBJ2-7, with TRBD2 matching over 8 bases. CDR1 and CDR2 (germline): SGHVS, FQNEAQ. CDR3 length equals 16 residues. V was pared by 1 base and J by 0 bases, with 5 bases of the junction left unmatched. CDR3 sequence (DNA): TGTGCCAGCAGCTTAGTACTAGCGGCGAGCTCCTACGAGCAGTACTTC. Translating it yields CASSLVLAASSYEQYF.